These T cell receptor beta chains were read from a single sample in a study of neurological immune-mediated disorders. TCRdb re-called the 5' RACE reads with MiXCR, one entry per CDR3 protein. The table has about 46,000 distinct CDR3 sequences, under 2% seen once. Sequenced material: PBMCs. The receptors here all came from a woman between 40 and 50 years old with multiple sclerosis. Each CDR3 is given with its conserved first and last residue. D genes are given only for firm matches. Size tells how often a clone was seen, or its class if it is expanded.

TRBJ1-2 | 15 | TRBV5-1 | many | NA | TGCGCCAGCAGCCCAGCCATGACTCGGGCGTCTGGCTACACCTTC | CASSPAMTRASGYTF
TRBJ1-5 | 14 | TRBV20-1 | many | TRBD1 | TGCAGTGCTAGAGACTCAGGGGGGGGTCAGCCCCAGCATTTT | CSARDSGGGQPQHF
TRBJ2-3 | 12 | TRBV7-9 | few | NA | TGTGCCAGCAGCCCCGACGGAGATACGCAGTATTTT | CASSPDGDTQYF
TRBJ1-6 | 13 | TRBV6-2/TRBV6-3 | many | NA | TGTGCCAGCCTCCCGGCAGGCAATTCACCCCTCCACTTT | CASLPAGNSPLHF
TRBJ1-2 | 12 | TRBV12-3/TRBV12-4 | many | NA | TGTGCCAGCAGGAGCTCTGGCTATGGCTACACCTTC | CASRSSGYGYTF
TRBJ2-5 | 13 | TRBV3-1 | many | NA | TGTGCCAGCAGCGGGACACCGCAAGAGACCCAGTACTTC | CASSGTPQETQYF
TRBJ2-1 | 13 | TRBV3-1 | many | NA | TGTGCCAGCAGCCAAGGACCAGGGAATGAGCAGTTCTTC | CASSQGPGNEQFF
TRBJ1-1 | 13 | TRBV7-2 | few | NA | TGTGCCAGCAGCTCTCAATGGGGCACTGAAGCTTTCTTT | CASSSQWGTEAFF
TRBJ2-7 | 11 | TRBV25-1 | many | NA | TGTGCCAGCAGTGTGGGTTACGAGCAGTACTTC | CASSVGYEQYF
TRBJ1-6 | 15 | TRBV5-1 | many | TRBD1 | TGCGCCAGCAGCGTCAGGGGGCCCTATAATTCACCCCTCCACTTT | CASSVRGPYNSPLHF
TRBJ2-5 | 16 | TRBV10-3 | many | NA | TGTGCCATCAGTGCCTGGGGAGGGGGGGCCGGAGAGACCCAGTACTTC | CAISAWGGGAGETQYF
TRBJ1-1 | 15 | TRBV10-3 | many | TRBD1 | TGTGCCATCAGTGCTCTGGGACAGCAGAACACTGAAGCTTTCTTT | CAISALGQQNTEAFF
TRBJ2-3 | 14 | TRBV30 | few | TRBD1 | TGTGCCTGGGTAGACAGGGACCCCACAGATACGCAGTATTTT | CAWVDRDPTDTQYF
TRBJ1-4 | 14 | TRBV5-8 | many | NA | TGTGCCAGCAGCTGGGGATCAGAGAATGAAAAACTGTTTTTT | CASSWGSENEKLFF
TRBJ1-1 | 14 | TRBV5-1 | many | TRBD1 | TGCGCCAGCAGCTCCACAGGGGGCGTCACTGAAGCTTTCTTT | CASSSTGGVTEAFF
TRBJ2-3 | 15 | TRBV9 | many | NA | TGTGCCAGCAGCCCCCAAGGGGAACGTCCAGATACGCAGTATTTT | CASSPQGERPDTQYF
TRBJ1-3 | 15 | TRBV5-1 | many | NA | TGCGCCAGCAGCTTCACAGGCGGTTCTGGAAACACCATATATTTT | CASSFTGGSGNTIYF
TRBJ1-1 | 14 | TRBV10-3 | many | NA | TGTGCCATCAGTGAAGAGCAGGGCTGGACTGAAGCTTTCTTT | CAISEEQGWTEAFF
TRBJ1-4 | 14 | TRBV3-1 | many | TRBD1 | TGTGCCAGCAGCCCCGACAGGGATATTGAAAAACTGTTTTTT | CASSPDRDIEKLFF
TRBJ1-5 | 17 | TRBV10-2 | many | NA | TGCGCCAGAAGTGAGATTGCGGGGGGTTGGGGCAATCAGCCCCAGCATTTT | CARSEIAGGWGNQPQHF
TRBJ1-1 | 15 | TRBV20-1 | many | NA | TGCAGTGCCCCCTATATACTGGGGAGGAACACTGAAGCTTTCTTT | CSAPYILGRNTEAFF
TRBJ1-2 | 13 | TRBV9 | many | TRBD1 | TGTGCCAGCAGCGACACAGGGGACTATGGCTACACCTTC | CASSDTGDYGYTF
TRBJ1-2 | 15 | TRBV15 | many | TRBD1 | TGTGCCACCAGCAGAGATGCGGCAGGGGGCGGTGGCTACACCTTC | CATSRDAAGGGGYTF
TRBJ2-3 | 14 | TRBV19 | many | NA | TGTGCCAGTAGTAGCCTGGGTGGTAGAGATACGCAGTATTTT | CASSSLGGRDTQYF
TRBJ2-1 | 16 | TRBV11-2 | many | TRBD2 | TGTGCCAGCAGCACCCCACTAGCGGGGGGGCTGGATGAGCAGTTCTTC | CASSTPLAGGLDEQFF
TRBJ1-1 | 15 | TRBV5-1 | many | NA | TGCGCCAGCAGCCCGTGGGGTCTGGTGAACACTGAAGCTTTCTTT | CASSPWGLVNTEAFF
TRBJ2-5 | 13 | TRBV29-1 | many | NA | TGCAGCTCAAACGGGGGAGACCAAGAGACCCAGTACTTC | CSSNGGDQETQYF
TRBJ1-2 | 16 | TRBV15 | many | TRBD1 | TGTGCCACCAGCAGATCCACAGGGGCGGGTAACTATGGCTACACCTTC | CATSRSTGAGNYGYTF
TRBJ1-2 | 13 | TRBV2 | many | NA | TGTGCCAGCAGTCTCGACAGAACTCTTGGCTACACCTTC | CASSLDRTLGYTF
TRBJ1-2 | 14 | TRBV20-1 | many | NA | TGCAGTGCTATCCCTCACCGGGGCAACTATGGCTACACCTTC | CSAIPHRGNYGYTF
TRBJ2-1 | 14 | TRBV20-1 | many | NA | TGCAGTGCTAGAGGGGGCGGCTCCTACAATGAGCAGTTCTTC | CSARGGGSYNEQFF
TRBJ2-5 | 15 | TRBV20-1 | many | NA | TGCAGTGCTAGAGATCGTCGGGCAGGGGTGGAGACCCAGTACTTC | CSARDRRAGVETQYF
TRBJ1-6 | 15 | TRBV5-1 | many | NA | TGCGCCAGCAGCTTGGGACGGGACTATAATTCACCCCTCCACTTT | CASSLGRDYNSPLHF
TRBJ1-5 | 15 | TRBV15 | many | NA | TGTGCCACCAGCCTAGCGGGAGGAGGACATCAGCCCCAGCATTTT | CATSLAGGGHQPQHF
TRBJ2-2 | 15 | TRBV7-3 | many | NA | TGTGCCAGCAGCTCCCGAGCTCGACGGGGCCGGGAGCTGTTTTTT | CASSSRARRGRELFF
TRBJ2-3 | 15 | TRBV6-2/TRBV6-3 | many | NA | TGTGCCAGCAGTTACGGTGCGGATAGCACAGATACGCAGTATTTT | CASSYGADSTDTQYF
TRBJ2-7 | 12 | TRBV6-6 | many | TRBD1 | TGTGCCGCCGGGACAGGGATCTACGAGCAGTACTTC | CAAGTGIYEQYF
TRBJ1-5 | 15 | TRBV3-1 | many | NA | TGTGCCAGCAGCCAAGAGTCAGGGGCGACTCAGCCCCAGCATTTT | CASSQESGATQPQHF
TRBJ2-6 | 16 | TRBV5-1 | many | NA | TGCGCCAGCAGCTTGGCCGCTTTCTCTGGGGCCAACGTCCTGACTTTC | CASSLAAFSGANVLTF
TRBJ1-1 | 12 | TRBV29-1 | many | NA | TGCAGCGCCAGAGGGATGATGACTGAAGCTTTCTTT | CSARGMMTEAFF
TRBJ2-2 | 11 | TRBV7-8 | many | NA | TGTGCCAGCAGTGACACCGGGGAGCTGTTTTTT | CASSDTGELFF
TRBJ2-7 | 14 | TRBV5-1 | many | TRBD1 | TGCGCCAGCAGACGGGACAGGGAAACCTACGAGCAGTACTTC | CASRRDRETYEQYF
TRBJ2-5 | 14 | TRBV24-1 | many | NA | TGTGCCACCAGTGATCCGACAGGAACGGAGACCCAGTACTTC | CATSDPTGTETQYF
TRBJ2-2 | 17 | TRBV10-3 | many | NA | TGTGCCATCAGGCCCCGGTATCGCGGGGTGAACACCGGGGAGCTGTTTTTT | CAIRPRYRGVNTGELFF
TRBJ2-3 | 14 | TRBV5-1 | many | NA | TGCGCCAGCACCCTGGGGGGCGAATCAGATACGCAGTATTTT | CASTLGGESDTQYF
TRBJ2-7 | 14 | TRBV7-2 | many | TRBD1 | TGTGCCAGCAGCTTCCGGGGACAGATCTACGAGCAGTACTTC | CASSFRGQIYEQYF
TRBJ2-7 | 13 | TRBV7-8 | many | NA | TGTGCCAGCAGCTACAGGGTCTCCTACGAGCAGTACTTC | CASSYRVSYEQYF
TRBJ2-2 | 13 | TRBV24-1 | many | NA | TGTGCCACCAGTGATTGGGGGCGCCGGGAGCTGTTTTTT | CATSDWGRRELFF
TRBJ2-1 | 12 | TRBV29-1 | many | NA | TGCAGCTTCAGACAGGGAGGTAATGAGCAGTTCTTC | CSFRQGGNEQFF
TRBJ2-3 | 14 | TRBV7-8 | many | NA | TGTGCCAGCAGCTTGGGCGGAACCACAGATACGCAGTATTTT | CASSLGGTTDTQYF
TRBJ1-5 | 15 | TRBV4-1 | many | TRBD1 | TGCGCCAGCAGCAGGGACAGGGCTAGCAATCAGCCCCAGCATTTT | CASSRDRASNQPQHF
TRBJ2-4 | 13 | TRBV20-1 | many | TRBD1 | TGCAGTGGCACACAGGGGCGCAAAAACATTCAGTACTTC | CSGTQGRKNIQYF
TRBJ2-5 | 15 | TRBV12-3/TRBV12-4 | many | NA | TGTGCCAGCAGTTTAGGTCTGGGTTCGGGGGAGACCCAGTACTTC | CASSLGLGSGETQYF
TRBJ1-1 | 13 | TRBV11-2 | many | NA | TGTGCCAGCAGCTTCAGTTCTGGGACTGAAGCTTTCTTT | CASSFSSGTEAFF